Included here is one T cell receptor beta chain sequence, with context. Its antigen is not known. This record belongs to a study of T-cell reconstitution after alpha-beta-depleted transplantation in children. Study results and limitations: One year post-transplant, T-cell counts and diversity were largely derived from T cells produced anew.

Molecular barcoding with unique molecular identifiers was used for the TCRbeta library. A single record per CDR3 protein comes from TCRdb applying MiXCR to the PCR reads. The sample holds approximately 490,000 distinct CDR3 sequences, roughly a tenth seen once. Sequences were derived from PBMCs, sampled before TCRalphabeta/CD19-depleted stem cell transplant. This receptor was identified in a child younger than 10 with inherited bone marrow failure, due to receive a stem cell transplant.

CDR3: CSARLSSSYNEQFF. The CDR3 DNA reads as TGCAGTGCGAGACTCAGTAGCTCCTACAATGAGCAGTTCTTC. The chain is built from TRBV20-1 and TRBJ2-1, with unresolved D. Per the germline V gene, CDR1 is DFQATT and CDR2 is SNEGSKA (reference sequence). V lost 6 bases, J lost 0 bases, and 12 bases lay in between. The CDR3 runs to 14 residues.